This T cell receptor (beta chain) was sequenced for a study of beta chain features in type 1 diabetes. Study-level points and caveats: Patients with Type 1 diabetes showed moderately but significantly shorter TCRB CDR3s in all four CD4+ subsets.

Expressed TCRB transcripts were sequenced after all isolated RNA was converted to cDNA. The assay was immunoSEQ multiplex PCR, and TCRdb's table has in-frame clones only and misses some. The top ten hold approximately 0.019% of the sample, which has approximately 400,000 clones, about 15% seen once. Sorted CD4+ subsets: naive, central memory, regulatory, stem cell-like memory (CD45RO/CCR7/CD25/CD127/CD95/CD27 panel). The junction had 10 bases not matched to a gene; V was cut back by 4 bases and J by 7 bases. CDR3 size: 15 residues. The germline V gene encodes CDR1 MGHRA and CDR2 YSYEKL. In this sample, this clone turned up a few times. Its target is unknown.

This receptor was obtained from a woman younger than 35 in good health. Sequences were obtained from naive CD4+ T cells from blood. The chain links TRBV4-1 to TRBJ2-4, with 7 nucleotides matching TRBD2. CDR3 coding DNA: TGCGCCAGCAGCCGTGGAGGAGGGGAGGGGAACATTCAGTACTTC. This gives the protein CASSRGGGEGNIQYF.